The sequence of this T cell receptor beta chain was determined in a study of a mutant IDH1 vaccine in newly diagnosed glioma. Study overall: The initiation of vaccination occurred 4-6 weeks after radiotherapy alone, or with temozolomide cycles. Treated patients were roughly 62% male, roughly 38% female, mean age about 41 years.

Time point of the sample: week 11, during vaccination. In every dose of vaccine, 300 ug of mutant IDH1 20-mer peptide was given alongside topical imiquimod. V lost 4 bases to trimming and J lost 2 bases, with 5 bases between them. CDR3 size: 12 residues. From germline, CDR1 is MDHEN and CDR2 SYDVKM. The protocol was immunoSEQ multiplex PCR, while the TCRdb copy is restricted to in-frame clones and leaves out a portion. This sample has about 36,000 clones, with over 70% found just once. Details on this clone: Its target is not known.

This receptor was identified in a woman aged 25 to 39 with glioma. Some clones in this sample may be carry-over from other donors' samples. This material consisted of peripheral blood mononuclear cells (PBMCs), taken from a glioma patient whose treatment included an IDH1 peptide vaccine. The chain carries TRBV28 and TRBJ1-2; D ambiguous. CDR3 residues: CASSSGNYGYTF. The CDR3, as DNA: TGTGCCAGCAGTTCCGGGAACTATGGCTACACCTTC.